One sample yielded the 29 T cell receptor beta chains listed below, sequenced in a study of T cell responses to AZD1222 COVID-19 vaccine. Assay: immunoSEQ multiplex PCR; the TCRdb copy retains only in-frame clones and omits some. The repertoire has roughly 140,000 clones, 70% to 90% of them found once; the top ten carry 3% to 4%. The sample in question was peripheral blood, obtained 28 days after the second AZD1222 dose. Receptor source: an adult who received the AZD1222 COVID-19 vaccine.

The rearrangement uses TRBV5-1 and TRBJ2-7; 7 nucleotides agree with TRBD1. Per germline, CDR1 SGHRS and CDR2 YFSETQ. This CDR3 is built from 14 residues. Germline trimming cut 2 bases from V and 2 bases from J; bases unmatched to any gene: 4. This chain's CDR3 is CASSFDRVPYEQYF. In DNA, the CDR3 is TGCGCCAGCAGCTTCGACAGGGTCCCCTACGAGCAGTACTTC.

This chain connects TRBV28 to TRBJ1-2; no clear D. V was trimmed by 5 bases and J by 2 bases, leaving 12 bases between them. CDR1 and CDR2 from the germline V gene are MDHEN and SYDVKM. The length of the CDR3 is 14 residues. The CDR3 sequence: CASSLTQANYGYTF. CDR3 DNA sequence: TGTGCCAGCAGTCTAACCCAGGCGAACTATGGCTACACCTTC.

This chain uses TRBV10-3 with TRBJ1-2; D unclear. Between the trimmed V and J ends, which lost 8 bases and 6 bases, there was a span of 16 bases. Germline values: CDR1 ENHRY, CDR2 SYGVKD. This CDR3 spans 13 amino acids. CDR3: CAIQGLEINGYTF. DNA of the CDR3: TGTGCCATCCAAGGGTTGGAGATTAATGGCTACACCTTC.

This chain uses TRBV24-1 with TRBJ2-1; D remains ambiguous. Trimming took 6 bases from V and 2 from J, leaving 13 bases between them. The germline CDR1 and CDR2 sequences are KGHDR and SFDVKD. This CDR3 has 15 residues. The CDR3 nucleotides read TGTGCCACCAGTCAGCTTAGTGGGCCCTACAATGAGCAGTTCTTC. It translates to CATSQLSGPYNEQFF.

The rearrangement joins TRBV5-1 to TRBJ1-2, with D tentatively TRBD1 (5 bases). Trimming took 5 bases from V and 4 from J, leaving 21 bases between them. This CDR3 is 16 amino acids long. CDR1 and CDR2 from the germline V gene are SGHRS and YFSETQ. The CDR3 DNA reads as TGCGCCAGCAGGTTATCCCCGGCCAGTACAGGCTATGGCTACACCTTC. Its translation: CASRLSPASTGYGYTF.

This sequence joins TRBV10-3 and TRBJ2-5, with 7 nucleotides matching TRBD1. Germline values: CDR1 ENHRY, CDR2 SYGVKD. This CDR3 has 14 amino acids. The ends lost 4 bases at V and 10 bases at J; junction bases unmatched: 12. The chain's CDR3 is CAISVEVTGTDQYF. In DNA form, the CDR3 reads TGTGCCATCAGTGTGGAAGTGACAGGGACAGACCAGTACTTC.

The chain joins TRBV19 to TRBJ1-5; possibly TRBD1 for D (5 bases). Trimming left V 10 bases short and J 2 bases short, with 12 bases between. The CDR3 is 13 amino acids. Germline V gene data show CDR1 as LNHDA and CDR2 as SQIVND (reference sequence). The CDR3 region has the DNA TGTGCCACTAGGGGTCAGGGCAATCAGCCCCAGCATTTT. It specifies CATRGQGNQPQHF. The full variable domain, with the rest looked up from reference TRBV19 and TRBJ1-5, is DGGITQSPKYLFRKEGQNVTLSCEQNLNHDAMYWYRQDPGQGLRLIYYSQIVNDFQKGDIAEGYSVSREKKESFPLTVTSAQKNPTAFYLCATRGQGNQPQHFGDGTRLSIL.

Concerning this clone itself: At one end, the junction sequence differs from germline, possibly due to a read error. The J gene is TRBJ2-5, the V gene TRBV7-7, with 12 positions matching TRBD2. The CDR3 runs 14 residues. Germline loops: CDR1 SSHAT, CDR2 FNYEAQ (reference sequence). The CDR3 is CASSRLAGEETQYF. CDR3 coding DNA: TGTGCTAGCAGCCGACTAGCGGGGGAAGAGACCCAGTACTTC.

The CDR3 DNA reads TGCGCCAGCAGTGTCGGTCACTCTGGAAACACCATATATTTT. The encoded protein is CASSVGHSGNTIYF. V usage is TRBV10-1 and J usage is TRBJ1-3, with unresolved D. V was trimmed by 4 bases and J by 0 bases, leaving 7 bases between them. Germline V gene lookup returns CDR1 WNHNN and CDR2 SYGVQD (reference sequence). CDR3 size: 14 residues.

This chain uses TRBV30 with TRBJ1-5; D remains ambiguous. V gave up 0 bases and J gave up 5 bases, with 8 bases separating them. This CDR3 is 13 amino acids long. CDR1 is GTSNPN and CDR2 is SVGIG in the germline V gene (reference sequence). The CDR3 DNA follows: TGTGCCTGGAGTGTACGTACTGATCAGCCCCAGCATTTT. This encodes CAWSVRTDQPQHF.

The V and J genes are TRBV11-2 and TRBJ2-1, with a tentative D call TRBD2 (6 bases). V shed 4 bases and J shed 5 bases, with 18 bases lying between them. CDR1 is SGHAT and CDR2 is FQNNGV in the germline V gene. The CDR3 runs to 16 residues. CDR3 nucleotide sequence: TGTGCCAGCAGCTCTCCCGGCGGGACGGAAGACAATGAGCAGTTCTTC. It codes for CASSSPGGTEDNEQFF. The full variable domain, in which reference TRBV11-2 and TRBJ2-1 provide the parts outside the CDR3, is EAGVAQSPRYKIIEKRQSVAFWCNPISGHATLYWYQQILGQGPKLLIQFQNNGVVDDSQLPKDRFSAERLKGVDSTLKIQPAKLEDSAVYLCASSSPGGTEDNEQFFGPGTRLTVL.

The V gene is TRBV19, the J gene TRBJ1-2; the D is unclear. Germline CDR1 and CDR2: LNHDA and SQIVND (reference sequence). The CDR3 sequence is 12 residues long. Trimming pared 7 bases from V and 10 bases from J, leaving 16 bases between. As DNA, the CDR3 is TGTGCCAGTAATATCCCTCCCTCACCCTACACCTTC. Its translation: CASNIPPSPYTF.

The chain combines TRBV13 with TRBJ1-4; D may be TRBD1 (5 bases). CDR3 length equals 12 residues. Germline V gene lookup returns CDR1 PRHDT and CDR2 FYEKMQ (reference sequence). Trimming took off 5 bases at V and 8 bases at J, with 9 bases between the two ends. CDR3 coding DNA: TGTGCCAGCAGCCCCCGGGGGGAAAAACTGTTTTTT. Translation: CASSPRGEKLFF.

The genes are TRBV28 and TRBJ2-7, with 11 bases identical to TRBD2. The germline gives CDR1 MDHEN, CDR2 SYDVKM. V lost 1 base and J lost 0; bases outside the gene matches: 2. The CDR3 contains 16 residues. The CDR3, as DNA: TGTGCCAGCAGTTTATCCGGGACTAGCGGCTCCTACGAGCAGTACTTC. Its translation is CASSLSGTSGSYEQYF.

V is TRBV19 and J is TRBJ2-7; 14 positions match TRBD2. In germline, CDR1 is LNHDA, CDR2 SQIVND (reference sequence). After removal of 6 bases from V and 3 bases from J, the junction contained 4 bases not matched to a gene. This CDR3 has 15 amino acids. CDR3 DNA sequence: TGTGCCAGTAGCTCAGGGACTAGCGGGAGCTACGAGCAGTACTTC. Protein sequence: CASSSGTSGSYEQYF.

V gene TRBV3-1 (or the pseudogene TRBV3-2) combines with J gene TRBJ1-6; D ambiguous. Trimming shortened V by 2 bases and J by 4 bases, and 12 bases separated the two germline ends. CDR1 is LGHDT, CDR2 YNNKEL, per germline (reference sequence). The CDR3 covers 16 residues. The CDR3 DNA reads as TGTGCCAGCAGCCAAAGTACTCAAGATTATAATTCACCCCTCCACTTT. As protein: CASSQSTQDYNSPLHF.

The CDR3 region has the DNA TGTGCCAGCAGCTCCAGGGGTGCGGATAATTCACCCCTCCACTTT. Its protein product is CASSSRGADNSPLHF. This chain joins TRBV6-5 and TRBJ1-6; a possible D gene is TRBD1 (6 bases). V lost 6 bases and J lost 5, with 14 bases in between. The CDR3 contains 15 residues. Germline V gene sequence: CDR1 MNHEY, CDR2 SVGAGI.

This chain connects TRBV11-1 to TRBJ2-6; D ambiguous. This CDR3 comprises 13 residues. V gave up 3 bases and J gave up 3 bases, with 3 bases separating them. Germline V lookup: CDR1 SGHAT, CDR2 FQDESV (reference sequence). DNA for the CDR3: TGTGCCAGCAGCTTCGGTGGGGCCAACGTCCTGACTTTC. Its protein product is CASSFGGANVLTF. The variable domain in full, completed from reference TRBV11-1 and TRBJ2-6, reads EAEVAQSPRYKITEKSQAVAFWCDPISGHATLYWYRQILGQGPELLVQFQDESVVDDSQLPKDRFSAERLKGVDSTLKIQPAELGDSAMYLCASSFGGANVLTFGAGSRLTVL.

The CDR3 DNA reads TGTGCCAGCTCACAAGACAGGAATGGCTACACCTTC. Protein product: CASSQDRNGYTF. The J gene is TRBJ1-2, the V gene TRBV18, with D possibly matching TRBD1 (6 bases). The CDR3 runs to 12 residues. Between the trimmed V and J ends, which lost 4 bases and 6 bases, there was a span of 9 bases. Germline assignment: CDR1 KGHSH and CDR2 LQKENI.

V and J are TRBV30 and TRBJ1-5; a weak D match, TRBD1 (6 bases). Trimming took off 3 bases at V and 2 bases at J, with 14 bases between the two ends. The CDR3 runs 15 residues. Germline CDR1 reads GTSNPN; CDR2 reads SVGIG (reference sequence). CDR3 coding DNA: TGTGCCTGGAGCCACGCGGGGGCAGGCAATCAGCCCCAGCATTTT. It is translated as CAWSHAGAGNQPQHF.

This clone was seen only once. The chain has TRBV6-5 and TRBJ2-5; D ambiguous. This CDR3 spans 11 amino acids. Trimming removed 7 bases from V and 7 bases from J, with 10 bases in between. Germline V gives CDR1 MNHEY, CDR2 SVGAGI. The CDR3 region has the DNA TGTGCCAGCAAACCGGGCTTGACCCAGTACTTC. It codes for CASKPGLTQYF.

V is TRBV5-4 and J is TRBJ2-3; 9 bases fit TRBD2. Germline V gives CDR1 SGHNT, CDR2 YYREEE (reference sequence). After removal of 4 bases from V and 4 bases from J, the junction contained 4 bases not matched to a gene. The length of the CDR3 is 14 residues. The CDR3 here is CASSAAGGPDTQYF. The CDR3 coding sequence is TGTGCCAGCAGCGCCGCGGGAGGGCCAGATACGCAGTATTTT. The variable domain in full, completed from reference TRBV5-4 and TRBJ2-3, reads ETGVTQSPTHLIKTRGQQVTLRCSSQSGHNTVSWYQQALGQGPQFIFQYYREEENGRGNFPPRFSGLQFPNYSSELNVNALELDDSALYLCASSAAGGPDTQYFGPGTRLTVL.

The CDR3 sequence: CASSPGTATIGYTF. The CDR3 DNA is TGTGCCAGCAGCCCCGGGACAGCAACCATTGGCTACACCTTC. V usage is TRBV5-5 and J usage is TRBJ1-2; 7 bases fit TRBD1. This CDR3 is built from 14 residues. V lost 4 bases, J lost 7 bases, and 10 bases stayed unmatched. The germline V gene encodes CDR1 SGHKS and CDR2 YYEKEE (reference sequence).

The V and J genes are TRBV11-2 and TRBJ2-1; D may correspond to TRBD1 or TRBD2 (7 bases each). The V and J ends lost 7 bases and 3 bases respectively, with 13 bases between them. Germline V CDR1 and CDR2: SGHAT, FQNNGV. The CDR3 covers 14 residues. The CDR3: CASTGGGYYNEQFF. The CDR3 DNA sequence: TGTGCCAGCACAGGGGGGGGCTACTACAATGAGCAGTTCTTC.

V and J are TRBV7-8 and TRBJ2-1, with D maybe TRBD1 (5 bases). CDR1 SGHVS and CDR2 FQNEAQ come from the germline V gene. Trimming took 6 bases from V and 5 from J, leaving 11 bases between them. The CDR3 spans 13 residues. CDR3 loop: CASRKGVDNEQFF. Written as DNA, the CDR3 is TGTGCCAGCAGGAAAGGGGTGGACAATGAGCAGTTCTTC. The entire variable domain, with the rest obtained from reference TRBV7-8 and TRBJ2-1, is as follows: GAGVSQSPRYKVAKRGQDVALRCDPISGHVSLFWYQQALGQGPEFLTYFQNEAQLDKSGLPSDRFFAERPEGSVSTLKIQRTQQEDSAVYLCASRKGVDNEQFFGPGTRLTVL.

This clone was recorded at least ten times. The rearrangement uses TRBV7-9 and TRBJ1-2; a possible D gene is TRBD1 (5 bases). This CDR3 spans 13 amino acids. V lost 0 bases, J lost 5 bases, and 7 bases lay in between. Germline CDR1 SEHNR, CDR2 FQNEAQ (reference sequence). Written as DNA, the CDR3 is TGTGCCAGCAGCTTAGCGACAGATTATGGCTACACCTTC. As protein: CASSLATDYGYTF.

The rearrangement links TRBV6-2 or TRBV6-3 to TRBJ1-2; 7 positions agree with TRBD1. CDR3 length: 13 residues. Unmatched junction bases numbered 7, after V lost 6 bases and J lost 6 bases. CDR1 MNHEY and CDR2 SVGEGT come from the germline V gene. CDR3 nucleotide sequence: TGTGCCAGCAGCCGGGACAGAATCCATGGCTACACCTTC. Its protein is CASSRDRIHGYTF.

The rearrangement joins TRBV7-2 to TRBJ1-5; possible D gene TRBD1, 5 bases. Trimming pared 2 bases from V and 0 bases from J, leaving 14 bases between. From germline, CDR1 is SGHTA and CDR2 FQGNSA. The CDR3 is 17 amino acids. This CDR3 reads CASSLKGPEYSNQPQHF. The DNA for the CDR3 is TGTGCCAGCAGCTTAAAGGGGCCGGAGTATAGCAATCAGCCCCAGCATTTT.

This clone occurred once. The chain carries TRBV27 and TRBJ1-1; unclear D gene. Germline V lookup: CDR1 MNHEY, CDR2 SMNVEV (reference sequence). Trimming pared 2 bases from V and 7 bases from J, leaving 17 bases between. CDR3 length: 15 amino acids. The CDR3, as DNA: TGTGCCAGCAGTTTACGAAAGATTGGCCCACTTGAAGCTTTCTTT. Protein: CASSLRKIGPLEAFF.